Each of the 20 T cell receptor beta chains below was sequenced from the same sample in a study of cytomegalovirus exposure and HLA in healthy donors. Researchers ran the PCR with 60 Vbeta and 13 Jbeta primers. The protocol was immunoSEQ multiplex PCR, while the TCRdb copy is restricted to in-frame clones and leaves out a portion. The sample has under 110,000 clones, roughly 70% seen once. Material for sequencing was PBMCs. These receptors were collected from a man between 45 and 60 years old in good health and CMV-seronegative.

The chain is built from TRBV30 and TRBJ1-5; D not certain. CDR3 size: 10 residues. The germline V gene has CDR1 GTSNPN and CDR2 SVGIG (reference sequence). The CDR3 loop is CPRSNQPQHF. The CDR3 coding sequence is TGTCCGCGGAGCAATCAGCCCCAGCATTTT.

The chain employs TRBV5-1 and TRBJ2-7; the D gene is possibly TRBD1 (6 bases). There are 14 residues in the CDR3. Germline V lookup: CDR1 SGHRS, CDR2 YFSETQ. Trimming removed 1 base at V and 4 bases at J, with 12 bases between. This chain's CDR3 is CASSLFGTQYEQYF. The CDR3 DNA reads TGCGCCAGCAGCTTGTTCGGGACACAATACGAGCAGTACTTC.

The chain uses TRBV5-1 and TRBJ2-3, with TRBD1 as a possible D gene (5 bases). The CDR3 is 15 residues long. The germline V gene has CDR1 SGHRS and CDR2 YFSETQ. The germline V and J ends were trimmed by 6 bases and 0 bases, with 14 bases remaining between them. The CDR3, as DNA: TGCGCCAGCACTCATGACAGCACTAGCACAGATACGCAGTATTTT. This translates into CASTHDSTSTDTQYF.

The J gene is TRBJ1-4, the V gene TRBV6-6; perhaps TRBD1 as D (5 bases). The CDR3 has 15 amino acids. The germline CDR1 and CDR2 sequences are MNHNY and SVGAGI (reference sequence). With 7 bases removed from V and 8 bases from J, the gap between germline ends came to 20 bases. The CDR3 DNA follows: TGTGCCAGCACCCAACCAGCAGGGAGGAACGAAAAACTGTTTTTT. It yields the protein CASTQPAGRNEKLFF.

The J gene is TRBJ1-4, the V gene TRBV18; TRBD1 matches 12 bases. In germline, CDR1 is KGHSH, CDR2 LQKENI. This CDR3 is 18 amino acids long. V lost 2 bases and J lost 2; bases outside the gene matches: 6. CDR3 residues: CASSPTGTGGATNEKLFF. Here the CDR3 DNA reads TGTGCCAGCTCACCAACCGGGACAGGGGGCGCGACTAATGAAAAACTGTTTTTT.

The gene calls are TRBV18 and TRBJ2-7; no clear D gene. The length of the CDR3 is 12 residues. Trimming stripped 7 bases from V and 0 bases from J, with 7 bases between. Germline CDR1 reads KGHSH; CDR2 reads LQKENI. The CDR3 sequence is CASYVSSYEQYF. The CDR3 nucleotides are TGTGCCAGCTACGTTAGCTCCTACGAGCAGTACTTC.

V usage is TRBV27 and J usage is TRBJ2-6; 7 nucleotides agree with TRBD1. This CDR3 has 18 residues. V shed 1 base, J shed 0 bases, and the junction held 6 bases outside the gene matches. The germline V gene encodes CDR1 MNHEY and CDR2 SMNVEV (reference sequence). The CDR3 sequence: CASSLYGQASSGANVLTF. For the CDR3, the DNA is TGTGCCAGCAGTTTATATGGACAGGCGAGCTCTGGGGCCAACGTCCTGACTTTC.

The chain carries TRBV7-8 and TRBJ2-3, with TRBD2 identical over 16 bases. Trimming at V came to 5 bases and at J to 6 bases, leaving 11 bases not matched to a gene. The V gene's germline CDR1 is SGHVS and CDR2 FQNEAQ. This CDR3 is 18 amino acids long. Written as DNA, the CDR3 is TGTGCCAGCAGCCCACTAGGGGGGACTAGCGGGAGGGTGGATACGCAGTATTTT. Protein: CASSPLGGTSGRVDTQYF.

The chain carries TRBV9 and TRBJ2-2, with TRBD1 identical over 8 bases. V was pared by 3 bases and J by 3 bases, with 10 bases of the junction left unmatched. The CDR3 contains 17 residues. Germline V gene lookup returns CDR1 SGDLS and CDR2 YYNGEE. CDR3 sequence reads: CASSGPRQGTDTGELFF. The CDR3, as DNA: TGTGCCAGCAGCGGGCCTCGACAGGGGACCGACACCGGGGAGCTGTTTTTT.

This chain connects TRBV29-1 to TRBJ1-4, with TRBD1 identical over 9 bases. CDR3 length equals 16 residues. J gave up 1 base and V 6 bases, and 9 bases lay outside the gene matches. Germline V gene data show CDR1 as SQVTM and CDR2 as ANQGSEA. For the CDR3, the DNA is TGCAGCGTCCGTCTACAGGGGGCGGGAACTAATGAAAAACTGTTTTTT. This encodes CSVRLQGAGTNEKLFF.

V gene TRBV28 combines with J gene TRBJ2-7; D is perhaps TRBD1 (5 bases). Looked up from germline, CDR1 is MDHEN and CDR2 is SYDVKM. This CDR3 is built from 13 residues. The V end was cut by 6 bases, the J end by 6 bases, with 15 bases between. The CDR3 sequence is CASSRASGREQYF. The CDR3 DNA is TGTGCCAGCAGCCGGGCCTCAGGGCGCGAGCAGTACTTC.

The genes are TRBV18 and TRBJ1-1; D perhaps matches TRBD1 (5 bases). From germline, CDR1 is KGHSH and CDR2 LQKENI. The CDR3 runs to 14 residues. V was clipped by 2 bases and J by 0 bases, with 7 bases between them. The CDR3 sequence: CASSPSGLNTEAFF. DNA for the CDR3: TGTGCCAGCTCACCATCAGGGCTGAACACTGAAGCTTTCTTT.

The chain couples TRBV5-4 to TRBJ2-7; D perhaps matches TRBD2 (5 bases). This CDR3 region has 15 residues. Germline CDR1 is SGHNT and CDR2 is YYREEE (reference sequence). Trimming removed 4 bases at V and 4 bases at J, with 18 bases between. The CDR3 DNA is TGTGCCAGCAGCCTCGATTCGGGATCTCTGTACGAGCAGTACTTC. As protein: CASSLDSGSLYEQYF.

The rearrangement uses TRBV28 and TRBJ2-1; D is perhaps TRBD1 (6 bases). The CDR3 has 13 amino acids. Deletions cut 6 bases from V and 3 bases from J, with 9 bases between. CDR1 and CDR2 from the germline V gene are MDHEN and SYDVKM. The CDR3 reads CASSPGHYNEQFF. The DNA of the CDR3 is TGTGCCAGCAGCCCGGGACACTACAATGAGCAGTTCTTC.

The chain employs TRBV28 and TRBJ2-7; D remains ambiguous. This CDR3 is 13 amino acids long. The V gene's germline CDR1 is MDHEN and CDR2 SYDVKM. The V end was cut by 5 bases, the J end by 1 base, with 9 bases between. The CDR3 DNA reads TGTGCCAGCAGTCGCGGCCTTTCCTACGAGCAGTACTTC. This encodes CASSRGLSYEQYF.

V gene TRBV5-5 combines with J gene TRBJ1-3; 8 bases are shared with TRBD1. V lost 5 bases and J lost 3; bases outside the gene matches: 7. Germline V lookup: CDR1 SGHKS, CDR2 YYEKEE (reference sequence). CDR3 size: 15 residues. The CDR3 nucleotides read TGTGCCAGCAGGCCCACAGGGGGTGATGGAAACACCATATATTTT. Protein product: CASRPTGGDGNTIYF. Based on the CDR3 plus reference TRBV5-5 and TRBJ1-3, the full variable domain is DAGVTQSPTHLIKTRGQQVTLRCSPISGHKSVSWYQQVLGQGPQFIFQYYEKEERGRGNFPDRFSARQFPNYSSELNVNALLLGDSALYLCASRPTGGDGNTIYFGEGSWLTVV.

The chain has TRBV4-1 and TRBJ2-7; D might be TRBD1 (5 bases). V was cut by 1 base and J by 4 bases, with 17 bases left in between. The CDR3 sequence is 16 residues long. Germline V gene lookup returns CDR1 MGHRA and CDR2 YSYEKL. CDR3 loop: CASSQVRQGRPYEQYF. CDR3 DNA sequence: TGCGCCAGCAGCCAAGTTCGCCAGGGAAGACCTTACGAGCAGTACTTC.

V gene TRBV19 combines with J gene TRBJ2-2; possible D gene TRBD1, 5 bases. V dropped 7 bases and J dropped 6 bases, with 15 bases sitting between them. The length of the CDR3 is 14 residues. Germline V gene lookup returns CDR1 LNHDA and CDR2 SQIVND (reference sequence). This chain's CDR3 is CASTQGRRSGELFF. The CDR3 region has the DNA TGTGCCAGTACCCAGGGCCGTAGATCCGGGGAGCTGTTTTTT.

This clone was found once. CDR3 protein: CASSPQKIRTGELFF. CDR3 nucleotide sequence: TGTGCCAGCTCACCACAGAAGATTAGAACCGGGGAGCTGTTTTTT. V gene TRBV18 combines with J gene TRBJ2-2; D unresolved. Trimming left V 1 base short and J 5 bases short, with 11 bases between. This CDR3 contains 15 residues. The germline gives CDR1 KGHSH, CDR2 LQKENI.

The chain recombines TRBV5-1 with TRBJ1-4; tentatively, D is TRBD1 (6 bases). With 0 bases removed from V and 6 bases from J, the gap between germline ends came to 12 bases. The CDR3 is 15 residues long. Germline CDR1 SGHRS, CDR2 YFSETQ. The CDR3 coding sequence is TGCGCCAGCAGCTTGGGTGGACAGACAGATGAAAAACTGTTTTTT. Protein: CASSLGGQTDEKLFF.